These 5 T cell receptor beta chains came from one sample sequenced in a study of blood T cell repertoires in COVID-19. Some clones are missing from TCRdb's copy, which holds only in-frame ones; the method was immunoSEQ multiplex PCR. The repertoire has approximately 210,000 clones, about nine tenths of them found once; the top ten carry roughly 7.2%. The sample consisted of PBMCs or T cells enriched from blood (not recorded which). The receptor set was obtained from a man under 40 in a cohort exposed to, infected with or recovered from COVID-19 (not recorded which).

V is TRBV11-1 and J is TRBJ2-3, with 13 bases matching TRBD2. V was clipped by 5 bases and J by 6 bases; unmatched bases: 8. The CDR3 extends over 16 amino acids. Germline CDR1 SGHAT, CDR2 FQDESV (reference sequence). CDR3 nucleotide sequence: TGTGCCAGCAGCCCAACTAGCGGGAGGGCCGTTGATACGCAGTATTTT. Translation: CASSPTSGRAVDTQYF.

CDR3 sequence (DNA): TGCGCCAGCAGTGTCTCAGTAGCACCGCAAGAGACCCAGTACTTC. Translating it yields CASSVSVAPQETQYF. This chain uses TRBV5-1 with TRBJ2-5; no reliable D call. V was cut by 5 bases and J by 2 bases, with 16 bases left in between. The CDR3 has 15 amino acids. Germline loops: CDR1 SGHRS, CDR2 YFSETQ.

The chain recombines TRBV6-5 with TRBJ2-1, with 8 positions matching TRBD2. Trimming took 7 bases from V and 6 from J; bases not matched to a gene: 8. Germline V CDR1 and CDR2: MNHEY, SVGAGI. The CDR3 spans 14 residues. CDR3 bases: TGTGCCAGCACTCACCGGGGGGGCCGCAATGAGCAGTTCTTC. This encodes CASTHRGGRNEQFF.

The chain has TRBV19 and TRBJ2-2; TRBD1 agrees at 7 bases. J gave up 3 bases and V 7 bases, and 11 bases lay outside the gene matches. Per germline, CDR1 LNHDA and CDR2 SQIVND (reference sequence). The CDR3 has 16 residues. The CDR3 sequence: CASTTNSGQHTGELFF. For the CDR3, the DNA is TGTGCCAGTACCACGAACTCGGGACAGCACACCGGGGAGCTGTTTTTT.

This CDR3 reads CASSEGRVSYNEQFF. DNA for the CDR3: TGTGCCAGCAGTGAAGGGAGAGTCTCCTACAATGAGCAGTTCTTC. The chain joins TRBV2 to TRBJ2-1; D is unresolved. The CDR3 is 15 residues long. CDR1 and CDR2 (germline): SNHLY, FYNNEI. V lost 1 base and J lost 0, with 7 bases in between.